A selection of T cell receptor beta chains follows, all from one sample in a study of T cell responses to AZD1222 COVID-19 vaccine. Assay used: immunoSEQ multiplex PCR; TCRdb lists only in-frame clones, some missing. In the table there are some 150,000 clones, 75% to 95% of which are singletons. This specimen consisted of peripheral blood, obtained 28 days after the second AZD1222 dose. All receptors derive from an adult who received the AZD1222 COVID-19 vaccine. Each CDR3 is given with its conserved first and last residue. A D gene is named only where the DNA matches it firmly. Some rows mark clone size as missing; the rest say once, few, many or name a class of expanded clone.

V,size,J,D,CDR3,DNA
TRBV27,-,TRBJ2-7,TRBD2,CASSPLESSGRVYEQYF,TGTGCCAGCAGTCCCCTAGAGTCCTCCGGGAGGGTCTACGAGCAGTACTTC
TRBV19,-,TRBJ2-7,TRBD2,CASSDSGRGEQYF,TGTGCCAGTAGTGATAGCGGGAGGGGCGAGCAGTACTTC
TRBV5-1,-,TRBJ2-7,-,CASSGKTSFEQYF,TGCGCCAGCAGCGGAAAGACTAGTTTCGAGCAGTACTTC
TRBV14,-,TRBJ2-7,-,CASSHAVEQYF,TGTGCCAGCAGCCACGCGGTGGAGCAGTACTTC
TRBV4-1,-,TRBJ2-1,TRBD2,CASSLREGNEQFF,TGCGCCAGCAGCCTACGGGAGGGCAATGAGCAGTTCTTC
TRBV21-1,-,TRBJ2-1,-,CASSKDWRQGYDGDEQFF,TGTGCCAGCAGCAAAGATTGGAGACAGGGATACGACGGGGATGAGCAGTTCTTC
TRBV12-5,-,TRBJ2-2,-,CASGAGRGELFF,TGTGCTAGTGGTGCCGGACGTGGGGAGCTGTTTTTT
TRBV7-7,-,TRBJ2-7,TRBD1,CASSAGTGSYEQYF,TGTGCCAGCAGCGCCGGGACAGGGTCCTACGAGCAGTACTTC
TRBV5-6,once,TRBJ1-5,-,CASSDGAGQPQHF,TGTGCCAGCAGCGATGGGGCTGGACAGCCCCAGCATTTT
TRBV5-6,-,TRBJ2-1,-,CASSFGGNEQFF,TGTGCCAGCAGCTTTGGAGGAAATGAGCAGTTCTTC
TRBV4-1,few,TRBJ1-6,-,CASSPAPYRAINSPLHF,TGCGCCAGCAGCCCCGCCCCGTACAGGGCCATTAATTCACCCCTCCACTTT
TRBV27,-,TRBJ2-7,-,CASSLAVAGFPYEQYF,TGTGCCAGCAGTTTAGCAGTGGCGGGGTTCCCCTACGAGCAGTACTTC
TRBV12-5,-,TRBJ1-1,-,CASGPGQYEAFF,TGTGCTAGTGGGCCTGGACAGTATGAAGCTTTCTTT
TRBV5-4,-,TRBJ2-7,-,CASSLGPLGSSYEQYF,TGTGCCAGCAGCTTGGGACCTCTGGGTTCCTCCTACGAGCAGTACTTC
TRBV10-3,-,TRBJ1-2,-,CAISESWDYGYTF,TGTGCCATCAGTGAGTCATGGGACTATGGCTACACCTTC
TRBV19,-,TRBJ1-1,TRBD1,CATLPRTGSEAFF,TGTGCCACCCTACCCCGGACAGGGTCTGAAGCTTTCTTT
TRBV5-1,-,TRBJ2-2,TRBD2,CASSSGLAGGRDTGELFF,TGCGCCAGCAGCTCGGGACTAGCGGGAGGGCGCGACACCGGGGAGCTGTTTTTT
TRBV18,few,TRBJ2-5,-,CASSLFAGQETQYF,TGTGCCAGCTCTCTATTCGCGGGCCAAGAGACCCAGTACTTC
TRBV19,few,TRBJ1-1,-,CASRLREMNTEAFF,TGTGCCAGTAGGCTGAGGGAGATGAACACTGAAGCTTTCTTT
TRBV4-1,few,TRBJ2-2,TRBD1,CASSQGDRGFTGELFF,TGCGCCAGCAGCCAGGGGGACAGGGGGTTCACCGGGGAGCTGTTTTTT
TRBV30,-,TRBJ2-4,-,CAWEGVAKNIQYF,TGTGCCTGGGAAGGGGTAGCCAAAAACATTCAGTACTTC
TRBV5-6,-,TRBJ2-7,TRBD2,CASSYRRLAGVWEQYF,TGTGCCAGCAGCTACCGGCGGTTAGCGGGAGTGTGGGAGCAGTACTTC
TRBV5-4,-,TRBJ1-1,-,CASSRGAPEAFF,TGTGCCAGCAGCCGGGGGGCTCCTGAAGCTTTCTTT
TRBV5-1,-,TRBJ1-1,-,CASSLAYRDTEAFF,TGCGCCAGCAGCTTGGCCTACCGAGACACTGAAGCTTTCTTT
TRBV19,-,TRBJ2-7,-,CASSRTHTYEQYF,TGTGCCAGTAGCCGGACACACACCTACGAGCAGTACTTC
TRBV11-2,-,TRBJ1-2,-,CASSLGTNYGYTF,TGTGCCAGCAGCTTAGGAACTAACTATGGCTACACCTTC
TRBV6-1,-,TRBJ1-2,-,CASSEFVGSRYGYTF,TGTGCCAGCAGTGAATTTGTCGGCAGCCGCTATGGCTACACCTTC
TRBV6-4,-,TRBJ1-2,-,CASSDGPEAYGYTF,TGTGCCAGCAGTGATGGGCCTGAAGCCTATGGCTACACCTTC
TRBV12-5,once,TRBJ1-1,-,CASGLAQNTEAFF,TGTGCTAGTGGTTTGGCACAGAACACTGAAGCTTTCTTT
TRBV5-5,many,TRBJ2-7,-,CASSLYVGVEQYF,TGTGCCAGCAGCTTGTACGTAGGGGTCGAGCAGTACTTC
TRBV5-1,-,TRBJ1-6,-,CASSLMDGGNSPLHF,TGCGCCAGCAGCTTGATGGACGGAGGGAATTCACCCCTCCACTTT
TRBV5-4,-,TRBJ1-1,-,CAYKIGVLTEAFF,TGTGCCTACAAAATCGGGGTTCTGACTGAAGCTTTCTTT
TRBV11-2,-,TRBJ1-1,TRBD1,CASSANRGVTEAFF,TGTGCCAGCAGCGCAAACAGGGGTGTCACTGAAGCTTTCTTT
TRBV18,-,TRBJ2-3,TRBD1,CASSPVAGQGTDTQYF,TGTGCCAGCTCACCAGTGGCGGGACAGGGTACAGATACGCAGTATTTT
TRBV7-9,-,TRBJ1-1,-,CASSLPEGEVGATEAFF,TGTGCCAGCAGCTTACCCGAGGGGGAGGTGGGGGCGACTGAAGCTTTCTTT
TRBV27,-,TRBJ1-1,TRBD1,CASSRTGGNTEAFF,TGTGCCAGCAGCCGGACAGGGGGGAACACTGAAGCTTTCTTT
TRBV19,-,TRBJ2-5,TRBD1,CASRGDRGFETQYF,TGTGCCAGTAGGGGGGACAGGGGGTTCGAGACCCAGTACTTC
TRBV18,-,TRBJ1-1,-,CASSPGGGKGTEAFF,TGTGCCAGCTCACCAGGGGGGGGCAAGGGCACTGAAGCTTTCTTT
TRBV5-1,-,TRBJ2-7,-,CASSLGDDVEQYF,TGCGCCAGCAGCTTGGGGGATGACGTGGAGCAGTACTTC
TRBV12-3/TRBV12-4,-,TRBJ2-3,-,CASSFGRTQYF,TGTGCCAGCAGTTTTGGACGGACGCAGTATTTT
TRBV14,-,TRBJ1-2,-,CASSQGPLIEADYGYTF,TGTGCCAGCAGCCAAGGTCCCCTTATCGAGGCCGACTATGGCTACACCTTC
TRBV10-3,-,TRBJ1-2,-,CAISEAVYGYTF,TGTGCCATCAGTGAGGCGGTCTATGGCTACACCTTC
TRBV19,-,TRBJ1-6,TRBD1,CASSTGGQANSPLHF,TGTGCCAGTAGTACCGGGGGACAGGCAAATTCACCCCTCCACTTT
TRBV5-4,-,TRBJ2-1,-,CASSRTVENNEQFF,TGTGCCAGCTCCCGGACAGTCGAAAACAATGAGCAGTTCTTC
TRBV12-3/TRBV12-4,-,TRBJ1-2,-,CASRDDRNYGYTF,TGTGCCAGCAGAGACGACAGAAACTATGGCTACACCTTC
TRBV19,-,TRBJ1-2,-,CATHRGDLYGYTF,TGTGCCACCCATCGAGGGGACCTCTATGGCTACACCTTC
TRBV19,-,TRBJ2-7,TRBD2,CASQLAGGSSYEQYF,TGTGCCAGCCAACTAGCGGGAGGGAGCTCCTACGAGCAGTACTTC
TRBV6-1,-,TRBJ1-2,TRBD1,CASSDPDRGSGYTF,TGTGCCAGCAGTGACCCAGACAGGGGATCTGGCTACACCTTC
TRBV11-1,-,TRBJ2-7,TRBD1,CASSLALGTGPYEQYF,TGTGCCAGCAGCTTAGCACTCGGGACAGGTCCCTACGAGCAGTACTTC
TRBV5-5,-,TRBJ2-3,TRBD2,CASSYGLAGADTQYF,TGTGCCAGCAGCTACGGACTAGCGGGAGCAGATACGCAGTATTTT
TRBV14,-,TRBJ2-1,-,CASSQVRSENEQFF,TGTGCCAGCAGCCAAGTCCGATCCGAGAATGAGCAGTTCTTC
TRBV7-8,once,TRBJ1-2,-,CASSMGGLGYTF,TGTGCCAGCAGCATGGGTGGCCTAGGCTACACCTTC
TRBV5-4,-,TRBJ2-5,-,CASSLKSQETQYF,TGTGCCAGCAGCTTGAAGTCCCAAGAGACCCAGTACTTC
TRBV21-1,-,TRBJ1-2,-,CASSKAVAGDGYTF,TGTGCCAGCAGCAAAGCGGTTGCAGGGGATGGCTACACCTTC